This T cell receptor beta chain came from a study of monozygotic twins with inflammatory bowel disease. Concerning this clonotype itself: Antigen: not known.

Blood, under 3 ml, was drawn per donor. General study findings and limits: The analysis yielded no support for one strong signal or clonotype associated with IBD. Patients got different immunosuppressive treatments, which may have made their repertoires more variable.

Each TCR library consumed 3500 ng of total RNA. TCRdb reprocessed the 5' RACE reads; each CDR3 protein has one entry and no DNA is given. The sample has around 450,000 distinct CDR3 sequences. CDR1 and CDR2 from the germline V gene are SGHNT and YYREEE (reference sequence). The CDR3 sequence is 12 residues long. This chain joins TRBV5-4 and TRBJ2-5. This receptor was obtained from a human donor with ulcerative colitis or Crohn's disease, or a healthy co-twin of an affected twin (not recorded which). Material: blood. CDR3 in amino acids: CASSLGVETQYF. Full variable domain (rest looked up from reference TRBV5-4 and TRBJ2-5): ETGVTQSPTHLIKTRGQQVTLRCSSQSGHNTVSWYQQALGQGPQFIFQYYREEENGRGNFPPRFSGLQFPNYSSELNVNALELDDSALYLCASSLGVETQYFGPGTRLLVL.